This record concerns one TCR beta chain sequence. This record belongs to a study of blood T cell repertoires in COVID-19. Data came from immunoSEQ multiplex PCR; TCRdb stores just in-frame clones and leaves some out. This table holds some 490,000 clones, 75% to 90% found once. Germline trimming cut 1 base from V and 7 bases from J; bases unmatched to any gene: 7. The CDR3 sequence is 14 residues long. The germline CDR1 and CDR2 sequences are SGHRS and YFSETQ. The chain is built from TRBV5-1 and TRBJ2-7, with TRBD2 matching over 8 bases. Sequencing was carried out using PBMCs or T cells enriched from blood (not recorded which). This clonotype originated in a woman between 55 and 75 years old who had recovered from COVID-19. The CDR3 protein is CASSLNGGAQEQYF. The DNA for the CDR3 is TGCGCCAGCAGCTTGAACGGGGGGGCTCAGGAGCAGTACTTC.